This TCR beta chain was found in a study of T-cell memory formation after mild COVID-19. TCRdb independently ran MiXCR on the 5' RACE reads; one entry per CDR3 protein. The table shows 450,000 to 700,000 distinct CDR3 sequences, with more than 15% occurring only once. The germline V gene has CDR1 SGHVS and CDR2 FNYEAQ. This CDR3 has 17 residues. Deletions cut 0 bases from V and 2 bases from J, with 11 bases between. This chain joins TRBV7-6 and TRBJ2-6, with TRBD2 as a possible D gene (5 bases). The receptor was isolated from an adult woman who had mild COVID-19 (a few samples of this study predate the infection). Cell type and time point are not known. The sequencing sample was made of PBMCs or a T cell subset sorted from them (not recorded which). CDR3 bases: TGTGCCAGCAGCTTAGCGGTCGGGGAACCTGGGGCCAACGTCCTGACTTTC. The encoded protein is CASSLAVGEPGANVLTF.